This T cell receptor (beta chain) came from a study of T cell responses to AZD1222 COVID-19 vaccine. Repertoires were generated with immunoSEQ multiplex PCR, while TCRdb's copy carries only in-frame clones and drops some. The sample has around 210,000 clones, around 94% seen once; the top ten hold around 1.7%. This CDR3 has 13 residues. Germline CDR1 is MDHEN and CDR2 is SYDVKM. The germline V and J ends were trimmed by 5 bases and 3 bases, with 8 bases remaining between them. Notes on this clone: Its target is not known.

The study, taken as a whole, reports: Donor demographics were predominantly white British with a female majority; clonal diversity may be underestimated. Repertoires were sampled only after the peak T cell response.

The receptor was isolated from an adult who received the MenACWY meningococcal vaccine as a control. The sequencing used peripheral blood, collected 28 days after the second dose of the MenACWY control vaccine. The chain combines TRBV28 with TRBJ1-3; D remains unclear. Here the CDR3 DNA reads TGTGCCAGCAGTCCATCGTTTGGAAACACCATATATTTT. Translation: CASSPSFGNTIYF.